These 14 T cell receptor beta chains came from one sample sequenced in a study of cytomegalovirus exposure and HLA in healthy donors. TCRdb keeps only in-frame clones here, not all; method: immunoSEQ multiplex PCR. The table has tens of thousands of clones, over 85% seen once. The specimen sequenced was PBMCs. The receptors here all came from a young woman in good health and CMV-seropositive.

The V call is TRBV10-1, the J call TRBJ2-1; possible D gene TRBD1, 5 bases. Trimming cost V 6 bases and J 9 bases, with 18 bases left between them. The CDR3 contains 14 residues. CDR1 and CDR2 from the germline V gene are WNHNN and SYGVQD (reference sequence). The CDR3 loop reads CASRARQQAGEQFF. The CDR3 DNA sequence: TGCGCCAGCAGAGCTAGACAGCAGGCCGGTGAGCAGTTCTTC.

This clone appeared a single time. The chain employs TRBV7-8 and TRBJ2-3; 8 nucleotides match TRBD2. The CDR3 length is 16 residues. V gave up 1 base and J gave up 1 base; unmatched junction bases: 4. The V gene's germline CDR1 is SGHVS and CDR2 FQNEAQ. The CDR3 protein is CASSLDREGGTDTQYF. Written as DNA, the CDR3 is TGTGCCAGCAGCTTAGATCGGGAGGGCGGCACAGATACGCAGTATTTT.

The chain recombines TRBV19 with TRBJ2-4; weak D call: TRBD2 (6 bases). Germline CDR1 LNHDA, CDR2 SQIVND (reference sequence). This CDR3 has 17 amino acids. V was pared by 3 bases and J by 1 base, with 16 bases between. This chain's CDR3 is CASSIRPGRGAKNIQYF. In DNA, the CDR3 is TGTGCCAGTAGTATTCGTCCGGGCCGGGGGGCCAAAAACATTCAGTACTTC.

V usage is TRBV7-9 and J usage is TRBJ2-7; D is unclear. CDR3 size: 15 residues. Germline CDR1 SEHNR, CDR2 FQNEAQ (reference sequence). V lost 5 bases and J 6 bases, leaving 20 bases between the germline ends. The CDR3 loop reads CASSRSGLGTGEQYF. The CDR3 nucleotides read TGTGCCAGCAGCCGTTCCGGGTTAGGTACTGGCGAGCAGTACTTC. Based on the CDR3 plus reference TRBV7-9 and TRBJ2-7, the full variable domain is DTGVSQNPRHKITKRGQNVTFRCDPISEHNRLYWYRQTLGQGPEFLTYFQNEAQLEKSRLLSDRFSAERPKGSFSTLEIQRTEQGDSAMYLCASSRSGLGTGEQYFGPGTRLTVT.

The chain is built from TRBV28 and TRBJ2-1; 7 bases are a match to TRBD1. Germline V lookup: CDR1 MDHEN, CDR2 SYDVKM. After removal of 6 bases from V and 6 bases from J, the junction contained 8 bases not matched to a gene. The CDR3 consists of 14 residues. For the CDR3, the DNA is TGTGCCAGCAGGAAACCCGGGACAGTCAATGAGCAGTTCTTC. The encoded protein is CASRKPGTVNEQFF.

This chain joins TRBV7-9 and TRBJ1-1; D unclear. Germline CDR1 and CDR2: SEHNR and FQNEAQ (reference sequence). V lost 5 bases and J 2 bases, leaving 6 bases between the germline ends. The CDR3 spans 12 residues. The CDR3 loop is CASSLSNTEAFF. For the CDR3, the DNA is TGTGCCAGCAGCCTCAGTAACACTGAAGCTTTCTTT. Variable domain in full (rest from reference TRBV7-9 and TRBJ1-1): DTGVSQNPRHKITKRGQNVTFRCDPISEHNRLYWYRQTLGQGPEFLTYFQNEAQLEKSRLLSDRFSAERPKGSFSTLEIQRTEQGDSAMYLCASSLSNTEAFFGQGTRLTVV.

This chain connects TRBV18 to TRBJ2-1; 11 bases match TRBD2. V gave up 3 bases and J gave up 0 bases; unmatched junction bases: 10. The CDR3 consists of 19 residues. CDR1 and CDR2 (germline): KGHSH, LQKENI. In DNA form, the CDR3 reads TGTGCCAGCTCACCCCCGGCTAGCGGGAGGCCCAGCTCCTACAATGAGCAGTTCTTC. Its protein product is CASSPPASGRPSSYNEQFF.

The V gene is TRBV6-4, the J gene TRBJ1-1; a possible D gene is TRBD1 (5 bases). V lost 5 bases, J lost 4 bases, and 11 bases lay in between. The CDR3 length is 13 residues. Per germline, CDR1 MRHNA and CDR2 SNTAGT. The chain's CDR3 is CASSPGESTEAFF. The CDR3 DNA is TGTGCCAGCAGTCCGGGGGAGAGCACTGAAGCTTTCTTT.

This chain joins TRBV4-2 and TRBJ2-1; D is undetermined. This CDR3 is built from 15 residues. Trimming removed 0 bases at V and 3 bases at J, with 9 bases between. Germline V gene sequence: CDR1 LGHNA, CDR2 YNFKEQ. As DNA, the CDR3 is TGTGCCAGCAGCCAAGATTTGGCTGGCTACAATGAGCAGTTCTTC. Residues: CASSQDLAGYNEQFF.

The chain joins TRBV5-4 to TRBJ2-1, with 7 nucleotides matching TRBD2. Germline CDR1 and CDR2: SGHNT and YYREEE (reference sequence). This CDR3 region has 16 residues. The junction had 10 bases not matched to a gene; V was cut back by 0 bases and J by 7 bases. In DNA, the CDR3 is TGTGCCAGCAGCTTGGACCCCGGGACTATCGGGAATGAGCAGTTCTTC. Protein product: CASSLDPGTIGNEQFF. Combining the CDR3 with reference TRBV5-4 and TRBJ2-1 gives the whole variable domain ETGVTQSPTHLIKTRGQQVTLRCSSQSGHNTVSWYQQALGQGPQFIFQYYREEENGRGNFPPRFSGLQFPNYSSELNVNALELDDSALYLCASSLDPGTIGNEQFFGPGTRLTVL.

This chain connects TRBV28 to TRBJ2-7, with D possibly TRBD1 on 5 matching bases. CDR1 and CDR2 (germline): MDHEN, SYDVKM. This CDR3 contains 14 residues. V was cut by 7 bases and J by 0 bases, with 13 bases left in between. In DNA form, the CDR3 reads TGTGCCAGCACCTCAGGGTTTAGCTCCTACGAGCAGTACTTC. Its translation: CASTSGFSSYEQYF.

CDR3 DNA: TGCGCCAGCAGCGGGACAGAAGCCGAATTGAACACTGAAGCTTTCTTT. Its translation is CASSGTEAELNTEAFF. The rearrangement uses TRBV5-1 and TRBJ1-1, with TRBD1 matching 7 bases. The length of the CDR3 is 16 residues. Germline-derived CDR1 and CDR2 are SGHRS and YFSETQ. V dropped 4 bases and J dropped 0; count of bases not matched to a gene: 9.

The CDR3 sequence: CATNRGLGTEAFF. CDR3 nucleotide sequence: TGTGCCACCAACAGGGGGCTCGGCACTGAAGCTTTCTTT. The chain carries TRBV27 and TRBJ1-1, with 9 bases fitting TRBD1. V lost 10 bases, J lost 4 bases, and 7 bases stayed unmatched. Germline V gives CDR1 MNHEY, CDR2 SMNVEV (reference sequence). The CDR3 extends over 13 amino acids.

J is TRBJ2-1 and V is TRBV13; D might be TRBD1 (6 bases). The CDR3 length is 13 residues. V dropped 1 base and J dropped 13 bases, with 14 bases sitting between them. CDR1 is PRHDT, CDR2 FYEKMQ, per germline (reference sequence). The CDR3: CASSLDATGLQFF. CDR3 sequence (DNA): TGTGCCAGCAGCTTAGACGCTACAGGGCTTCAGTTCTTC.